This T cell receptor (beta chain) is from a study of T cell responses to AZD1222 COVID-19 vaccine. Study results and limitations: Most donors were white British, females outnumbered males, and clonal diversity was possibly underestimated. Only a handful of AZD1222 recipients, more than five in all, had baseline seropositivity.

Repertoires were generated with immunoSEQ multiplex PCR, while TCRdb's copy carries only in-frame clones and drops some. The top ten hold 2.5% to 3% of the sample, which has around 120,000 clones, 90% to 95% seen once. In regard to this clone: Its antigen is as yet unknown.

This clonotype originated in an adult in good health. The sequencing used peripheral blood, collected on day 0 of AZD1222 vaccination.

CDR3: CASSRQGYEQFF. For the CDR3, the DNA is TGTGCCAGCTCAAGACAGGGCTATGAGCAGTTCTTC. The gene calls are TRBV18 and TRBJ2-1; TRBD1 matches at 7 bases. Germline values: CDR1 KGHSH, CDR2 LQKENI. V lost 5 bases, J lost 8 bases, and 3 bases stayed unmatched. This CDR3 region has 12 residues.